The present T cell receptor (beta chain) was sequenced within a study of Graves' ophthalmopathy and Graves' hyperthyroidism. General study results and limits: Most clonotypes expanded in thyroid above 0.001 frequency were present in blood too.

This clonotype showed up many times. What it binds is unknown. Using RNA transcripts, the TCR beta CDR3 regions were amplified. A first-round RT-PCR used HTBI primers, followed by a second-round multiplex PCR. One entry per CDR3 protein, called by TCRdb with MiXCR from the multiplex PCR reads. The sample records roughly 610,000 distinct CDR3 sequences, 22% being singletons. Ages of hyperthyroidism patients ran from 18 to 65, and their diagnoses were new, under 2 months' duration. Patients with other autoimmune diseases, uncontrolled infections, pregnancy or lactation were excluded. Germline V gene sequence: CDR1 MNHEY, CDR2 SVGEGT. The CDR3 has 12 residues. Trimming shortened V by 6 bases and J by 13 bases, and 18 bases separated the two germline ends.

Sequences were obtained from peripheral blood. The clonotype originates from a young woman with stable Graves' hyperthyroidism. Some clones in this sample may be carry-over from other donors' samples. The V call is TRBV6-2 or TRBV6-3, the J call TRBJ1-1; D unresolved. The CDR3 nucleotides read TGTGCCAGCAGCCCCCCGATCCGGGAGAGTTTCTTT. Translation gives CASSPPIRESFF.